This entry lists 7 T cell receptor beta chains sequenced from one sample in a study of monozygotic twins with inflammatory bowel disease. For each CDR3 protein, TCRdb gives one entry from its re-call of the 5' RACE reads, without DNA. This sample's table has 350,000 to 400,000 distinct CDR3 sequences. Material: blood. All receptors derive from a human donor with ulcerative colitis or Crohn's disease, or a healthy co-twin of an affected twin (not recorded which).

This chain links TRBV7-8 with TRBJ1-4. The germline CDR1 and CDR2 sequences are SGHVS and FQNEAQ. This CDR3 is 16 amino acids long. The CDR3 spells CASSLADGRDNEKLFF.

The rearrangement joins TRBV10-3 to TRBJ2-7; TCRdb designates TRBD2, a call that cannot be tested without DNA. The CDR3 loop spans 12 amino acids. Germline V gives CDR1 ENHRY, CDR2 SYGVKD. The CDR3 loop is CAISGGAYEQYF.

CDR3 loop: CASSLSSGQGAFF. The genes are TRBV27 and TRBJ1-1; lacking DNA, the TRBD1 call made by TCRdb goes unchecked. From germline, CDR1 is MNHEY and CDR2 SMNVEV (reference sequence). This CDR3 spans 13 amino acids.

This chain links TRBV15 with TRBJ2-7; TCRdb's D gene call, TRBD1, goes unchecked for lack of DNA. The CDR3 has 13 amino acids. Germline CDR1 is LNHNV and CDR2 is YYDKDF (reference sequence). The CDR3 loop is CATSIPLGEQQYF.

This chain connects TRBV7-2 to TRBJ2-7; absent DNA, TCRdb's TRBD1 call cannot be checked. CDR1 is SGHTA and CDR2 is FQGNSA in the germline V gene. CDR3 size: 14 residues. Here the CDR3 reads CASSTNPTGYEQYF.

V usage is TRBV9 and J usage is TRBJ2-3; as DNA is missing, the TRBD2 call by TCRdb cannot be tested. Germline values: CDR1 SGDLS, CDR2 YYNGEE. The CDR3 is made up of 13 amino acids. The CDR3 reads CASGHPLTDTQYF.

The rearrangement uses TRBV20-1 and TRBJ1-2; the D call of TRBD1 rests on TCRdb alone, since no DNA is present to check it. The CDR3 extends over 17 amino acids. CDR1 is DFQATT and CDR2 is SNEGSKA in the germline V gene (reference sequence). The CDR3 reads CSARDHRQGRNLGGYTF.